This T cell receptor beta chain is from a study of cytomegalovirus exposure and HLA in healthy donors (dated by TCRdb to about 2017). Regarding the research as a whole: An earlier analysis of approximately 640 of the donors reported approximately 270 Gb of sequence data and roughly 110 million unique TCR beta sequences from approximately 180 million T cells. Along with the approximately 620-subject first cohort, a separate validation cohort of over a hundred different subjects was used. The study aimed to test whether signatures of past pathogen exposure could be identified by cataloging public T cell receptors. A later genetic analysis took genome-wide SNP genotypes for about 55% of the roughly 700 donors and used that subset as a discovery cohort. Of the roughly 410 genotyped donors, 81% were placed in the genetic ancestry cluster associated with self-reported Caucasian donors. Donor age, sex, ethnicity and CMV serostatus were collected together with the repertoire data. The study combined high-throughput TCR immunosequencing, statistical association of individual TCRs with disease status, and machine learning to predict cytomegalovirus infection status. Both class I and class II loci were covered by HLA typing, at four-digit resolution. Rather than drawing on any new phenotypic data, the later analysis identified candidate immune exposures from TCR beta sequences and the way those sequences occurred across donors. To decide whether each TCR beta V gene segment behaved as functional or pseudogenic, an earlier analysis of some 600 of the donors relied on high-throughput TCR beta sequencing. Among some 400 genotyped donors of the cohort, an average of roughly 230,000 unique TCR beta nucleotide sequences was sequenced per donor, of which approximately 19% were non-productive. Because of strong linkage in the cohort, a few DR-DQ haplotypes were treated as single units for association and clustering. The T cell repertoires of around 670 subjects were profiled by immunosequencing and related to cytomegalovirus serostatus. Typing coverage varied by locus: roughly 629-630 donors for A, B, C, DRB1 and DQB1; 522 for DQA1; 600 to 610 for DPA1; roughly 450 for DPB1. Approximately 300 gigabases of sequencing data and approximately 91 million unique TCR sequences made up an early release that covered 640 HLA-typed donors. In a later analysis, previously published TCR beta repertoires from roughly 710 donors were re-analyzed and high-resolution HLA genotyping was added so that TCR occurrence patterns could be studied. Every discovery cohort repertoire had been produced on one sequencing platform.

A word on this clone: The target of this receptor is not known. No much larger clone exists at a distance of one base, and base qualities are not known.

Study-wide conclusions, independent of this receptor: Only TCR beta chains were sequenced in this cohort, and the absence of alpha or paired-chain data limited detectable features. A cluster of highly shared sequence variants was judged likely to represent a technical artifact of the sequencing pipeline. The authors suggested that the approach could potentially be generalized to other disease states and immunological phenotypes. The classifier was reported to diagnose cytomegalovirus status with high specificity and sensitivity in both the original cohort and the validation cohort. Specific HLA alleles were associated with 18,000 or so TCR beta sequences at a false discovery rate of 0.05 in a later analysis. Linkage disequilibrium might explain the correlated functional status among segregating V segments, but an unknown experimental factor could not be ruled out. Because HLA typing was unavailable for some donors at each locus, only the typed subset was used in association tests. Most TCR sequences were observed very rarely across donors, whereas some public TCRs were present in many individuals. An association between a missense DCLRE1C variant and V-gene and J-gene trimming of TCR beta chains was found in a later genetic analysis and replicated in an independent cohort. In an earlier analysis of roughly 500 of the donors, most TCR beta V segments appeared in productive rearrangements about 87% or about 30% of the time, broadly matching IMGT annotations. In vitro tests confirmed that a few of the cytomegalovirus-associated TCR beta chains recognize cytomegalovirus antigens. In a later analysis, HLA-associated TCR beta chains were found to be more clonally expanded and to have lower generation probabilities than equally common non-associated chains. CMV serostatus was the only immune exposure information available for the cohort. According to a later analysis, parvovirus B19, influenza, CMV and Epstein-Barr virus appeared linked to several top co-occurrence clusters. Strong co-occurrence of HLA alleles, especially DR and DQ, made assigning TCR associations to individual alleles difficult. A total of about 150 TCR beta chains were listed by the study as associated with cytomegalovirus. A later genetic analysis reported fewer N-insertions in productive TCRs among donors in an Asian-associated ancestry cluster than the roughly 640-donor mean. A further reported finding was that TCR beta sequences accurately predicted the HLA-A and HLA-B alleles for most subjects in the first cohort. Presence/absence analyses assumed roughly uniform sequencing depth across donors, an assumption that may not hold. In a later analysis, the rate of TCR association differed among HLA loci, with DRB1 alleles having the most associated TCRs and HLA-C alleles having the fewest. According to a later analysis, most CMV-associated TCR beta chains appeared to be HLA-restricted, and the HLA associations seemed to be driven largely by CMV exposure. Because counts were too low, under 20 rarely observed V segments, including chromosome 9 orphons, were left out of the earlier analysis of a few hundred of the donors.

The cohort was made up of 666 healthy bone marrow donors. At the time of sampling, every cohort member was nominally healthy, though immune exposures that went unrecorded were likely present. The donor tested CMV seronegative, placing the donor among the 350 to 400 seronegative members of the cohort. A peripheral blood sample was collected from each donor, and TCR beta sequencing was performed on peripheral blood mononuclear cells. Genomic DNA extraction from the blood cell samples was performed with the Qiagen DNeasy Blood Extraction Kit. Preparation of the library involved the immunoSEQ multiplex PCR assay. For the multiplex PCR, a mixture combining 60 forward primers for TCR Vbeta segments and 13 reverse primers for TCR Jbeta segments was used. The CDR3 region of rearranged TCR beta genes was amplified from genomic DNA with a multiplex PCR assay. Amplified TCR beta libraries were sequenced as 87-base-pair reads on the Illumina HiSeq System. Turning to the authors' computational methods: A later analysis counted tens of millions of unique TCR beta chains across the 700 or so repertoires, and 9.5 million to 11 million of these chains were shared by at least two donors. To remove PCR and sequencing errors, raw reads were error-corrected and collapsed into unique sequences using a nearest-neighbor algorithm that merged closely related sequences. V, D and J gene segments were assigned by aligning CDR3 sequences to IMGT reference sequences. Each retained sequence needed at least a six-nucleotide match to both a V gene segment and a J gene segment. A rearrangement counted as productive if the CDR3 had no stop codons and remained in frame with V and J, and every other rearrangement counted as non-productive. Following IMGT convention, CDR3 was defined as the stretch from the second conserved V-encoded cysteine to the conserved J-encoded phenylalanine. The earlier analysis of about 610 of the donors excluded any sequence lacking an unambiguous match to a single V gene segment. In an earlier analysis of 587 of the donors, a V segment was called functional when productive rearrangements were above 56.7%, and segregating when the standard deviation between donors exceeded 5%. A statistical classification framework was built for diagnosing cytomegalovirus status from the catalog of TCR beta chain sequences. In a later analysis, TCR nucleotide sequences were compared against IMGT/GENE-DB human TR gene sequences so that V and J genes could be assigned. The TCRdist pipeline was used in a later analysis to assign CDR3 sequences and most-parsimonious VDJ recombination scenarios. A later analysis defined each TCR beta chain by its CDR3 amino acid sequence plus V-gene family, and excluded reads lacking a unique V-gene family. In a later analysis, around 650 highly shared, low-generation-probability nucleotide sequences were removed to address suspected cross-contamination and a sequencing artifact. For each public chain, a later analysis derived a clonal expansion index from normalized ranks of inferred template counts within each repertoire. In a later analysis, generation probabilities were computed with a VDJ recombination model fitted to out-of-frame rearrangements, and the resulting probabilities were checked against IGoR. In a later analysis, TCR-TCR, TCR-HLA and TCR-CMV co-occurrence was scored with hypergeometric tests, and a repertoire-size bias correction was applied to TCR pairs. In a later analysis, false discovery rates were estimated by permuting HLA or CMV assignments 20 times. In a later analysis, co-occurring TCRs were grouped using DBSCAN, and TCRdist sequence similarity was added for clustering within HLA-allele-positive subsets. Co-occurrence clustering excluded repertoires with fewer than 30,000 or more than 120,000 public chains, plus five with anomalous nucleotide sharing. This immuneACCESS table, as held by TCRdb, lists in-frame sequences with V and J called but not all clones. Of the missing ones, under half trace to an unresolved V gene in checked studies; the others have no known cause. Clone size and V and J calls were adopted from that table, with D and trimming inferred from the DNA. The sample table lists tens of thousands of clones, approximately 86% of them with a count of one. The ten largest make up around 3.3% of the sample.

Specimen: PBMCs. The receptor was derived from a woman younger than 30 in good health and CMV-seronegative.

The encoded CDR3 is CSVSSGTEGNYGYTF. The nucleotides read TGCAGCGTTTCGAGTGGGACAGAGGGTAACTATGGCTACACCTTC. In this chain, TRBV29-1 is recombined with TRBJ1-2; 7 central nucleotides agree with TRBD1. The CDR3 numbers 15 residues from cysteine through phenylalanine. The retained sequence is limited to the CDR3, 45 bases, with the frame set at the first base. For CDR1 and CDR2, the germline V gene lists SQVTM and ANQGSEA. Trimming takes 5 bases off V and 1 base off J; junction bases not matched to a gene: 10.